One sample yielded the 18 T cell receptor beta chains listed below, sequenced in a study of T cells in women clearing cervical HPV infection. Using immunoSEQ multiplex PCR, the repertoire was profiled, and TCRdb retains in-frame clones only, with some absent. The sample shows 25,000 to 30,000 clones, and around 10% sits with its ten largest clones. Sequencing input: blood buffy coat. The receptors shown here come from a woman between 18 and 75 years old with a cervical HPV16 infection that either progressed to CIN3+ or cleared (not recorded which).

Points on this clone: The read is 3 residues too short to cover the CDR3 end, so that end is filled in from the germline J gene. This rearrangement joins TRBV7-9 to TRBJ1-1, with 7 bases that match TRBD1. CDR3 size: 15 residues. V was pared by 2 bases and J by 2 bases, with 5 bases of the junction left unmatched. Germline V gene lookup returns CDR1 SEHNR and CDR2 FQNEAQ (reference sequence). The part of the CDR3 DNA that was read is TGTGCCAGCAGCTTATCCGGGACAGTCAACACTGAA. This encodes CASSLSGTVNTE. The entire CDR3 protein is CASSLSGTVNTEAFF.

CDR3 in amino acids: CASRLGQANTEAFF. The sequenced part of the CDR3 DNA is TGTGCCAGCAGATTGGGACAGGCCAACACTGAA. The V and J genes are TRBV2 and TRBJ1-1; 8 bases line up with TRBD1. The read terminates 3 residues before the CDR3 end, so the remaining end is supplied by the germline J gene. Looked up from germline, CDR1 is SNHLY and CDR2 is FYNNEI. Unmatched junction bases numbered 5, after V lost 6 bases and J lost 2 bases. CDR3 length: 14 amino acids.

As for this clone: The read finishes 3 residues shy of the CDR3 end, and the germline J gene is used to complete it. The chain is built from TRBV5-8 and TRBJ2-5; 9 bases fit TRBD1. Germline values: CDR1 SGHTS, CDR2 YDEGEE. Germline trimming cut 4 bases from V and 5 bases from J; bases unmatched to any gene: 3. The CDR3 totals 13 residues. CDR3 DNA, as far as it was read: TGTGCCAGCAGCCCGACAGGGGGGGAGACC. Its translation: CASSPTGGET. The complete CDR3 sequence is CASSPTGGETQYF.

Notes on this clone: Read coverage stops 3 residues before the CDR3 terminus; the germline J gene supplies the remainder. The J gene is TRBJ1-5, the V gene TRBV19; D not resolved. Germline V gives CDR1 LNHDA, CDR2 SQIVND (reference sequence). The CDR3 has 19 amino acids. The CDR3 loop is CASSISTEVAGVALNPQHF. Partial CDR3 DNA: TGTGCCAGTAGTATATCAACCGAAGTCGCAGGAGTGGCCTTGAACCCC.

Turning to this clone: The read is 3 residues too short to cover the CDR3 end, so that end is filled in from the germline J gene. Other DNA sequences in the same sample also yield this CDR3. V gene TRBV7-8 combines with J gene TRBJ1-4; possibly TRBD1 for D (6 bases). V lost 1 base and J 7 bases, leaving 10 bases between the germline ends. The CDR3 length is 14 residues. Looked up from germline, CDR1 is SGHVS and CDR2 is FQNEAQ. The CDR3 region is CASSLEGVLEKLFF. The sequenced CDR3 bases are TGTGCCAGCAGCTTAGAGGGGGTTCTTGAAAAA.

As for this clone: The read comes to an end 3 residues before the CDR3 does, leaving the germline J gene to fill in the end. The gene calls are TRBV19 and TRBJ2-2; D is ambiguous. The CDR3 runs to 11 residues. Germline V gives CDR1 LNHDA, CDR2 SQIVND (reference sequence). The CDR3 spells CASATNEKLFF. Partial CDR3 DNA: TGTGCCAGCGCAACTAATGAAAAG. Full variable domain (remainder filled in from reference TRBV19 and TRBJ2-2): DGGITQSPKYLFRKEGQNVTLSCEQNLNHDAMYWYRQDPGQGLRLIYYSQIVNDFQKGDIAEGYSVSREKKESFPLTVTSAQKNPTAFYLCASATNEKLFFGEGSRLTVL.

About this clone: The read is 3 residues too short to cover the CDR3 end, so that end is filled in from the germline J gene. V is TRBV24-1 and J is TRBJ2-3, with 9 nucleotides matching TRBD2. CDR3 length: 15 amino acids. Trimming at V came to 8 bases and at J to 0 bases, leaving 5 bases not matched to a gene. Germline values: CDR1 KGHDR, CDR2 SFDVKD. Partial CDR3 DNA: TGTGCCACCACCCAAAGCGGGAGGAGCACAGATACG. Encoded protein: CATTQSGRSTDT. The full CDR3 reads CATTQSGRSTDTQYF.

Worth noting for this clone: The read comes to an end 3 residues before the CDR3 does, leaving the germline J gene to fill in the end. The chain recombines TRBV7-9 with TRBJ2-7; tentative D call: TRBD1 (6 bases). CDR1 is SEHNR, CDR2 FQNEAQ, per germline (reference sequence). V was pared by 9 bases and J by 0 bases, with 12 bases between. The CDR3 length is 13 residues. CDR3 region: CASRQDTSYEQYF. Incomplete CDR3 DNA: TGTGCCAGTCGACAGGACACCTCCTACGAG.

Worth noting for this clone: The CDR3 is cut off 3 residues early in the read; its end comes from the germline J gene. J is TRBJ2-3 and V is TRBV2; 13 nucleotides match TRBD2. Trimming removed 6 bases from V and 6 bases from J; junction bases left unmatched: 9. There are 16 residues in the CDR3. Germline V gives CDR1 SNHLY, CDR2 FYNNEI. The CDR3 reads CASRPTSGGAGDTQYF. CDR3 bases read: TGTGCCAGCAGACCAACTAGCGGGGGGGCCGGGGATACG.

In the case of this clone: The read is 3 residues too short to cover the CDR3 end, so that end is filled in from the germline J gene. J is TRBJ1-2 and V is TRBV11-2, with 7 bases that match TRBD1. After removal of 5 bases from V and 4 bases from J, the junction contained 10 bases not matched to a gene. Per the germline V gene, CDR1 is SGHAT and CDR2 is FQNNGV. The CDR3 contains 15 residues. The CDR3 spells CASSPAGQETYGYTF. Incomplete CDR3 DNA: TGTGCCAGCAGCCCCGCAGGACAGGAGACCTATGGC.

A word on this clone: The read is 3 residues too short to cover the CDR3 end, so that end is filled in from the germline J gene. The chain recombines TRBV7-2 with TRBJ2-4; a possible D gene is TRBD1 (6 bases). The germline V gene encodes CDR1 SGHTA and CDR2 FQGNSA. The CDR3 sequence is 14 residues long. Incomplete CDR3 DNA: TGTGCCAGCAGCTTAGCGGTGCAGGGGAAGGGT. This gives the protein CASSLAVQGKG. The full-length CDR3 reads as CASSLAVQGKGQYF.

With respect to this clone: The CDR3 is cut off 3 residues early in the read; its end comes from the germline J gene. V usage is TRBV19 and J usage is TRBJ1-2; D gene ambiguous. CDR3 length: 13 amino acids. The V gene's germline CDR1 is LNHDA and CDR2 SQIVND (reference sequence). The part of the CDR3 DNA that was read is TGTGCCAGTAGTATAGCCCCCCTAGCGGAC. Protein product: CASSIAPLAD. The full CDR3 sequence reads CASSIAPLADYTF.

Concerning this clone: Read coverage stops 3 residues before the CDR3 terminus; the germline J gene supplies the remainder. V and J are TRBV11-3 and TRBJ2-1; the D gene is possibly TRBD1 (5 bases). Between the trimmed V and J ends, which lost 3 bases and 8 bases, there was a span of 11 bases. Germline assignment: CDR1 SGHNT and CDR2 YENEEA. The CDR3 loop spans 13 amino acids. Here the CDR3 reads CASSFSRVDEQFF. CDR3 bases read: TGTGCCAGCAGCTTTAGCAGGGTGGATGAG. Combining the CDR3 with reference TRBV11-3 and TRBJ2-1 gives the whole variable domain EAGVVQSPRYKIIEKKQPVAFWCNPISGHNTLYWYLQNLGQGPELLIRYENEEAVDDSQLPKDRFSAERLKGVDSTLKIQPAELGDSAVYLCASSFSRVDEQFFGPGTRLTVL.

For this clone: The observed sequence ends 3 residues before the CDR3 terminus, with the missing tail filled in from the germline J gene. The genes are TRBV6-1 and TRBJ1-5; 7 bases align to TRBD1. Germline trimming cut 3 bases from V and 3 bases from J; bases unmatched to any gene: 5. The CDR3 is made up of 15 amino acids. The germline gives CDR1 MNHNS, CDR2 SASEGT. CDR3 protein: CASSDYRGLNQPQHF. CDR3 DNA (partial): TGTGCCAGCAGTGACTACAGGGGACTCAATCAGCCC.

Comments on this clone: The read falls 3 residues short of the CDR3 end, and the missing part is taken from the germline J gene. V gene TRBV7-2 combines with J gene TRBJ2-5; no firm D call. The CDR3 spans 14 residues. CDR1 SGHTA and CDR2 FQGNSA come from the germline V gene. Trimming took off 1 base at V and 1 base at J, with 7 bases between the two ends. CDR3 bases read: TGTGCCAGCAGCTTAGAACAGCTCCAAGAGACC. The encoded protein is CASSLEQLQET. The full-length CDR3 reads as CASSLEQLQETQYF.

Concerning this clone: The read terminates 3 residues ahead of where the CDR3 ends, so the germline J gene completes it. The chain links TRBV28 to TRBJ2-3, with 10 positions matching TRBD2. V was pared by 8 bases and J by 6 bases, with 11 bases of the junction left unmatched. Germline V CDR1 and CDR2: MDHEN, SYDVKM. The length of the CDR3 is 15 residues. The part of the CDR3 DNA that was read is TGTGCCAGCGCCCTATGGCTAGCGGGAGTTGATACG. This translates into CASALWLAGVDT. The whole CDR3 protein reads CASALWLAGVDTQYF.

As to this clone: The CDR3 extends 3 residues past the end of the read, so its final part is completed from the germline J gene. The chain combines TRBV18 with TRBJ1-5; 10 bases align to TRBD1. Losses at the gene ends were 5 bases for V and 4 bases for J; bases not matched to a gene: 8. Germline V lookup: CDR1 KGHSH, CDR2 LQKENI. The CDR3 runs 16 residues. The CDR3 here is CASSTGTGVENQPQHF. The CDR3 bases that were read are TGTGCCAGCTCAACGGGGACAGGGGTTGAAAATCAGCCC.

For this clone: Sequencing ends 3 residues short of the CDR3 end; the germline J gene provides the rest. This rearrangement joins TRBV7-9 to TRBJ2-5, with D perhaps given as TRBD1 or TRBD2 (5 bases each). The V end was cut by 5 bases, the J end by 4 bases, with 11 bases between. Germline assignment: CDR1 SEHNR and CDR2 FQNEAQ (reference sequence). This CDR3 contains 13 residues. The chain's CDR3 is CASSPGRRETQYF. The covered CDR3 bases are TGTGCCAGCAGCCCAGGGAGACGAGAGACC.